Included here is one T cell receptor (beta chain) sequence, with context. The data originate from a study of blood T cell repertoires in COVID-19. The method was immunoSEQ multiplex PCR; TCRdb's version includes in-frame clones alone and lacks a portion of them. Among 81,000 or so clones listed, around 92% were seen once. In germline, CDR1 is MDHEN, CDR2 SYDVKM. V lost 6 bases, J lost 0 bases, and 6 bases stayed unmatched. The CDR3 length is 18 residues. This sequence originates from a woman aged 55 to 70 with active COVID-19. The rearrangement links TRBV28 to TRBJ2-2; 14 bases match TRBD2. Sequenced material: peripheral blood. As DNA, the CDR3 is TGTGCCAGCAGCCTGACTAGCGGGAGGGCCGCGAACACCGGGGAGCTGTTTTTT. Translated, it gives CASSLTSGRAANTGELFF.